The following is a T cell receptor (beta chain) sequence with its context. Data came from immunoSEQ multiplex PCR; TCRdb stores just in-frame clones and leaves some out. The data hold 40,000 to 45,000 clones, with roughly nine tenths observed a single time. Germline V CDR1 and CDR2: MGHRA, YSYEKL. The V and J ends lost 6 bases and 0 bases respectively, with 20 bases between them. The CDR3 is 17 amino acids. The data were taken from a study of blood T cell repertoires in COVID-19. The V and J genes are TRBV4-1 and TRBJ1-1; D possibly corresponds to TRBD1 (6 bases). The sequence was collected from a human donor in a cohort sampled during active COVID-19. The sample comprised peripheral blood. The CDR3 here is CASRTPAGDKVNTEAFF. CDR3 nucleotides: TGCGCCAGCAGGACCCCCGCAGGGGATAAAGTGAACACTGAAGCTTTCTTT.